Below, 21 T cell receptor beta chains from the same sample are listed, as sequenced in a study of OX40 agonist ivuxolimab in advanced cancers. Using immunoSEQ multiplex PCR, the repertoire was profiled, and TCRdb retains in-frame clones only, with some absent. This table has some 85,000 clones, approximately 91% appearing once. The sequenced sample was CD4+ or CD8+ T cells sorted from blood, obtained in a trial of the OX40 agonist ivuxolimab. These receptors originate from an adult with an advanced solid tumor such as melanoma, head and neck, liver or kidney cancer.

The V gene is TRBV6-5, the J gene TRBJ1-4, with 9 nucleotides matching TRBD1. The V segment lost 2 bases and the J segment 7 bases; nucleotides outside the gene matches: 5. This CDR3 contains 15 residues. Germline V lookup: CDR1 MNHEY, CDR2 SVGAGI. CDR3 loop: CASSYRPGQGEKLFF. The CDR3 region has the DNA TGTGCCAGCAGTTACCGGCCGGGACAGGGTGAAAAACTGTTTTTT.

The chain carries TRBV7-2 and TRBJ2-7; TRBD2 is a possible D gene (5 bases). The CDR3 runs 14 residues. The germline gives CDR1 SGHTA, CDR2 FQGNSA. The ends were cut back, 1 base at V and 3 bases at J, with 10 bases in the middle. This chain's CDR3 is CASSLVGSVYEQYF. CDR3 coding DNA: TGTGCCAGCAGCTTAGTGGGTAGCGTCTACGAGCAGTACTTC.

This sequence joins TRBV19 and TRBJ1-4; maybe TRBD1 (6 bases). V lost 5 bases and J lost 0, with 16 bases in between. In germline, CDR1 is LNHDA, CDR2 SQIVND (reference sequence). This CDR3 has 17 residues. DNA of the CDR3: TGTGCCAGTAGTCCGTGGGGGGGGCCTCCAACTAATGAAAAACTGTTTTTT. Translating it yields CASSPWGGPPTNEKLFF.

DNA for the CDR3: TGTGCCAGCAGTTTACGACCGAGATCGGGCACTGAAGCTTTCTTT. Its protein is CASSLRPRSGTEAFF. The genes are TRBV27 and TRBJ1-1; D call uncertain. Germline lookup yields CDR1 MNHEY and CDR2 SMNVEV (reference sequence). V dropped 2 bases and J dropped 4 bases, with 14 bases sitting between them. The CDR3 sequence is 15 residues long.

This chain links TRBV7-2 with TRBJ2-7; 8 nucleotides agree with TRBD1. Germline V CDR1 and CDR2: SGHTA, FQGNSA. The CDR3 has 15 residues. V lost 1 base, J lost 3 bases, and 5 bases stayed unmatched. The DNA of the CDR3 is TGTGCCAGCAGCTTAGAGGGACAGGCCCTCTACGAGCAGTACTTC. Its protein product is CASSLEGQALYEQYF.

The J gene is TRBJ1-1, the V gene TRBV9; no firm D call. Looked up from germline, CDR1 is SGDLS and CDR2 is YYNGEE. The CDR3 is 13 amino acids. Trimming shortened V by 2 bases and J by 3 bases, and 8 bases separated the two germline ends. CDR3 loop: CASSVRMDTEAFF. As DNA, the CDR3 is TGTGCCAGCAGCGTTAGGATGGACACTGAAGCTTTCTTT.

The rearrangement joins TRBV19 to TRBJ2-4, with 7 bases aligning to TRBD1. CDR3 length: 14 residues. CDR1 is LNHDA and CDR2 is SQIVND in the germline V gene (reference sequence). The junction had 10 bases not matched to a gene; V was cut back by 5 bases and J by 9 bases. CDR3 region: CASSEPQGLGIQYF. The DNA of the CDR3 is TGTGCCAGTAGTGAGCCACAGGGGCTGGGCATTCAGTACTTC. The variable domain in full, completed from reference TRBV19 and TRBJ2-4, reads DGGITQSPKYLFRKEGQNVTLSCEQNLNHDAMYWYRQDPGQGLRLIYYSQIVNDFQKGDIAEGYSVSREKKESFPLTVTSAQKNPTAFYLCASSEPQGLGIQYFGAGTRLSVL.

The J gene is TRBJ1-2, the V gene TRBV7-9, with D maybe TRBD1 (6 bases). Germline V lookup: CDR1 SEHNR, CDR2 FQNEAQ (reference sequence). Trimming stripped 3 bases from V and 1 base from J, with 18 bases between. There are 17 residues in the CDR3. Here the CDR3 reads CASSFGVPGHCNYGYTF. The CDR3 region has the DNA TGTGCCAGCAGCTTCGGGGTCCCGGGACACTGTAACTATGGCTACACCTTC.

The rearrangement links TRBV30 to TRBJ1-1; 9 bases map to TRBD1. V was clipped by 6 bases and J by 13 bases; unmatched bases: 15. The CDR3 has 13 amino acids. Germline-derived CDR1 and CDR2 are GTSNPN and SVGIG (reference sequence). In DNA, the CDR3 is TGTGCCTGTAGGCTTGGGACAGGGCAGCCCATTTTCTTT. It yields the protein CACRLGTGQPIFF.

The genes are TRBV6-6 and TRBJ1-4; weak D call: TRBD1 (6 bases). The CDR3 sequence is 16 residues long. Trimming removed 5 bases from V and 3 bases from J, with 16 bases in between. Germline values: CDR1 MNHNY, CDR2 SVGAGI (reference sequence). CDR3 amino acids: CASSARDNSANEKLFF. The CDR3 nucleotides are TGTGCCAGCAGTGCACGGGACAATTCAGCTAATGAAAAACTGTTTTTT.

This chain joins TRBV21-1 and TRBJ2-3; the DNA was not compared with TRBD2, the D call given in the table. TRBV21-1 is recorded as a pseudogene. The length of the CDR3 is 14 residues. CDR3 amino acids: CASSREREVRAQYF. Here the CDR3 DNA reads TGTGCCAGCAGCCGGGAGCGGGAGGTCCGGGCGCAGTATTTT.

The chain recombines TRBV5-1 with TRBJ1-1; 11 nucleotides agree with TRBD1. Per germline, CDR1 SGHRS and CDR2 YFSETQ. V shed 4 bases and J 4 bases; nucleotides not matched to a gene: 3. There are 14 residues in the CDR3. CDR3 bases: TGCGCCAGCAGCCTCGGGACAGGGGGCACTGAAGCTTTCTTT. Protein product: CASSLGTGGTEAFF.

V is TRBV30 and J is TRBJ2-7, with 8 nucleotides matching TRBD1. Germline CDR1 reads GTSNPN; CDR2 reads SVGIG (reference sequence). V lost 3 bases and J lost 1; bases outside the gene matches: 11. The CDR3 has 16 residues. CDR3 nucleotides: TGTGCCTGGAGAAGAAGGACAGGGTCCTTATCCTACGAGCAGTACTTC. It encodes CAWRRRTGSLSYEQYF. The variable domain in full, completed from reference TRBV30 and TRBJ2-7, reads SQTIHQWPATLVQPVGSPLSLECTVEGTSNPNLYWYRQAAGRGLQLLFYSVGIGQISSEVPQNLSASRPQDRQFILSSKKLLLSDSGFYLCAWRRRTGSLSYEQYFGPGTRLTVT.

The chain is built from TRBV18 and TRBJ2-7; 12 positions match TRBD1. The CDR3 spans 15 residues. The trim removed 4 bases at V and 3 bases at J, leaving 4 bases unmatched. Per germline, CDR1 KGHSH and CDR2 LQKENI. The CDR3 nucleotides read TGTGCCAGCTCACTGGGGACAGGGGGCATCTACGAGCAGTACTTC. Its protein product is CASSLGTGGIYEQYF. Together with reference TRBV18 and TRBJ2-7, the CDR3 gives the full variable domain: NAGVMQNPRHLVRRRGQEARLRCSPMKGHSHVYWYRQLPEEGLKFMVYLQKENIIDESGMPKERFSAEFPKEGPSILRIQQVVRGDSAAYFCASSLGTGGIYEQYFGPGTRLTVT.

V is TRBV6-6 and J is TRBJ1-3; 8 bases are a match to TRBD1. Germline CDR1 and CDR2: MNHNY and SVGAGI (reference sequence). There are 15 residues in the CDR3. Unmatched junction bases numbered 4, after V lost 6 bases and J lost 0 bases. CDR3 coding DNA: TGTGCCAGCAGCCCCGACAGGGGCTCTGGAAACACCATATATTTT. Translated: CASSPDRGSGNTIYF.

J is TRBJ2-2 and V is TRBV28; D uncertain. This CDR3 has 13 residues. Germline V gene sequence: CDR1 MDHEN, CDR2 SYDVKM. V dropped 10 bases and J dropped 0 bases, with 9 bases sitting between them. Written as DNA, the CDR3 is TGTGCCATCATGAAACCGAACACCGGGGAGCTGTTTTTT. This translates into CAIMKPNTGELFF.

The CDR3 loop reads CASSIRLQGAGYTF. CDR3 DNA sequence: TGTGCCAGTAGTATTCGCCTGCAGGGAGCAGGCTACACCTTC. The rearrangement links TRBV19 to TRBJ1-2; weak D call: TRBD1 (5 bases). This CDR3 comprises 14 residues. The V gene lost 3 bases and the J gene lost 8 bases, with 16 bases spanning the gap. Looked up from germline, CDR1 is LNHDA and CDR2 is SQIVND (reference sequence).

In this sample, this clone turned up a few times. This chain's CDR3 is CASTAGQETQYF. In nucleotides, the CDR3 is TGTGCCAGTACGGCGGGGCAAGAGACCCAGTACTTC. The chain links TRBV19 to TRBJ2-5, with a weak D call TRBD2 (6 bases). V lost 7 bases, J lost 2 bases, and 8 bases lay in between. Germline V gives CDR1 LNHDA, CDR2 SQIVND (reference sequence). The CDR3 covers 12 residues.

This sequence joins TRBV29-1 and TRBJ2-1; TRBD2 agrees at 9 bases. The CDR3 is 13 amino acids. Germline V gives CDR1 SQVTM, CDR2 ANQGSEA. J lost 8 bases, V lost 5 bases, and 7 bases had no gene match. The CDR3 loop is CSVKGLATYEQFF. The CDR3 DNA reads as TGCAGCGTTAAGGGACTAGCTACTTATGAGCAGTTCTTC.

The chain links TRBV5-1 to TRBJ1-4; TRBD1 matches 8 bases. V dropped 5 bases and J dropped 8; count of bases not matched to a gene: 8. Germline CDR1 SGHRS, CDR2 YFSETQ. CDR3 size: 14 residues. The CDR3 sequence is CASRTGAGREKLFF. DNA of the CDR3: TGCGCCAGCAGGACAGGGGCAGGGCGGGAAAAACTGTTTTTT.

The chain links TRBV5-1 to TRBJ1-1; D is unresolved. Trimming shortened V by 5 bases and J by 1 base, and 9 bases separated the two germline ends. The CDR3 has 13 residues. The germline V gene has CDR1 SGHRS and CDR2 YFSETQ. CDR3 sequence: CASRPDWNTEAFF. DNA of the CDR3: TGCGCCAGCAGGCCCGACTGGAACACTGAAGCTTTCTTT.